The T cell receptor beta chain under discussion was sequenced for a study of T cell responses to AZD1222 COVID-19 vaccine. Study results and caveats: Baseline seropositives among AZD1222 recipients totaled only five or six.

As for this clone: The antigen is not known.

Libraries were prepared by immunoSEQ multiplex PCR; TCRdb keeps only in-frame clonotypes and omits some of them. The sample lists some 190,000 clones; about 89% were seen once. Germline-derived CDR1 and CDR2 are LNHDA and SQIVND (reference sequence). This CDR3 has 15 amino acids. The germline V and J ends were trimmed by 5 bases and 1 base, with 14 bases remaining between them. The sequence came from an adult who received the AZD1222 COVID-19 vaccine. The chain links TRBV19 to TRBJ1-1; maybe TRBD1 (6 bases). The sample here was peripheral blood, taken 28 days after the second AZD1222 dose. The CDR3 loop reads CASSWAGAPNTEAFF. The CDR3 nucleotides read TGTGCCAGTAGTTGGGCAGGGGCTCCGAACACTGAAGCTTTCTTT.